The next 28 T cell receptor beta chains were all read from a single sample in a study of control samples from healthy donors and cancer patients. Sequenced by immunoSEQ multiplex PCR; TCRdb stores in-frame clones only, minus some. Here the sample spans under 70,000 clones, roughly 87% being singletons. What was sequenced was PBMCs. All receptors come from a man between 60 and 75 years old with head and neck cancer.

The chain has TRBV7-6 and TRBJ1-4; possible D gene TRBD1, 5 bases. Per the germline V gene, CDR1 is SGHVS and CDR2 is FNYEAQ. The CDR3 is 16 residues long. Trimming left V 1 base short and J 0 bases short, with 9 bases between. This CDR3 reads CASSLVQGATNEKLFF. The CDR3 region has the DNA TGTGCCAGCAGCTTAGTCCAGGGAGCAACTAATGAAAAACTGTTTTTT.

The chain uses TRBV28 and TRBJ2-7, with 7 bases fitting TRBD2. Germline-derived CDR1 and CDR2 are MDHEN and SYDVKM. Trimming at V came to 4 bases and at J to 3 bases, leaving 9 bases not matched to a gene. This CDR3 is built from 15 residues. The CDR3 DNA sequence: TGTGCCAGCAGTTCTGGCGGGAGTCGGGGCTACGAGCAGTACTTC. Protein sequence: CASSSGGSRGYEQYF.

The rearrangement joins TRBV7-2 to TRBJ1-1; 7 nucleotides agree with TRBD1. V lost 5 bases, J lost 1 base, and 1 base stayed unmatched. Germline CDR1 SGHTA, CDR2 FQGNSA. This CDR3 region has 13 residues. In DNA, the CDR3 is TGTGCCAGCAGCCGGGACAGGAACACTGAAGCTTTCTTT. Residues: CASSRDRNTEAFF.

This clone appeared once. The chain uses TRBV6-2 or TRBV6-3 and TRBJ1-1; 7 bases line up with TRBD1. The CDR3 contains 14 residues. Trimming took 5 bases from V and 3 from J; bases not matched to a gene: 6. Germline V gene sequence: CDR1 MNHEY, CDR2 SVGEGT. The CDR3 sequence: CASSPYRGDTEAFF. As DNA, the CDR3 is TGTGCCAGCAGTCCCTACAGGGGAGACACTGAAGCTTTCTTT.

The chain links TRBV4-3 to TRBJ2-5, with 12 bases identical to TRBD2. J gave up 2 bases and V 4 bases, and 23 bases lay outside the gene matches. The CDR3 runs to 22 residues. Germline assignment: CDR1 LGHNA and CDR2 YSLEER. As DNA, the CDR3 is TGCGCCAGCAGCCTAGGACCACTAGCGGGAGGAACGTTGAGGGGCCGACAAGAGACCCAGTACTTC. Amino acid sequence: CASSLGPLAGGTLRGRQETQYF.

The chain recombines TRBV20-1 with TRBJ1-1; D is undetermined. Trimming left V 0 bases short and J 1 base short, with 0 bases between. Per the germline V gene, CDR1 is DFQATT and CDR2 is SNEGSKA (reference sequence). CDR3 size: 11 residues. For the CDR3, the DNA is TGCAGTGCTAGAGAGAACACTGAAGCTTTCTTT. It encodes CSARENTEAFF.

The chain combines TRBV7-6 with TRBJ2-7; D is unresolved. V was pared by 1 base and J by 5 bases, with 3 bases between. The CDR3 is 11 amino acids. CDR1 SGHVS and CDR2 FNYEAQ come from the germline V gene. As DNA, the CDR3 is TGTGCCAGCAGCTTAGATCACGAGCAGTACTTC. Amino acid sequence: CASSLDHEQYF.

The rearrangement links TRBV5-4 to TRBJ2-3; D possibly corresponds to TRBD1 (5 bases). The CDR3 has 13 residues. Trimming removed 5 bases at V and 2 bases at J, with 9 bases between. Germline V gene sequence: CDR1 SGHNT, CDR2 YYREEE (reference sequence). DNA of the CDR3: TGTGCCAGCAGAAGGACACTCACAGATACGCAGTATTTT. Amino acids: CASRRTLTDTQYF.

This clone was observed a few times. This rearrangement joins TRBV7-8 to TRBJ2-5; a weak D match, TRBD1 (6 bases). The CDR3 has 15 amino acids. In germline, CDR1 is SGHVS, CDR2 FQNEAQ. V lost 2 bases and J lost 6, with 16 bases in between. CDR3 in amino acids: CASSLQGTGPQTQYF. In DNA form, the CDR3 reads TGTGCCAGCAGCTTACAGGGTACAGGGCCCCAGACCCAGTACTTC.

The chain couples TRBV7-2 to TRBJ2-5; D might be TRBD2 (5 bases). The CDR3 extends over 11 amino acids. Germline V gives CDR1 SGHTA, CDR2 FQGNSA. The germline V and J ends were trimmed by 11 bases and 5 bases, with 12 bases remaining between them. CDR3 in DNA: TGTGCCGGCTCCGCGGGCGAGACCCAGTACTTC. This encodes CAGSAGETQYF.

The rearrangement links TRBV20-1 to TRBJ2-2; TRBD2 might be the D (5 bases). This CDR3 spans 15 amino acids. The V and J ends lost 3 bases and 6 bases respectively, with 17 bases between them. The germline CDR1 and CDR2 sequences are DFQATT and SNEGSKA (reference sequence). The CDR3 spells CSASLEGWRSGELFF. CDR3 sequence (DNA): TGCAGTGCTAGTTTAGAGGGTTGGAGGTCCGGGGAGCTGTTTTTT.

This clone was seen only a few times. The V call is TRBV2, the J call TRBJ2-5; 11 bases are a match to TRBD1. The CDR3 extends over 14 amino acids. V gave up 6 bases and J gave up 2 bases; unmatched junction bases: 2. The germline V gene encodes CDR1 SNHLY and CDR2 FYNNEI. CDR3 sequence: CASSRDRGQETQYF. The CDR3 nucleotides read TGTGCCAGCAGCCGGGACAGGGGGCAAGAGACCCAGTACTTC. Filled out from reference TRBV2 and TRBJ2-5, the complete variable domain reads EPEVTQTPSHQVTQMGQEVILRCVPISNHLYFYWYRQILGQKVEFLVSFYNNEISEKSEIFDDQFSVERPDGSNFTLKIRSTKLEDSAMYFCASSRDRGQETQYFGPGTRLLVL.

The gene calls are TRBV7-2 and TRBJ2-1; 8 bases match TRBD2. Germline CDR1 and CDR2: SGHTA and FQGNSA. This CDR3 spans 15 amino acids. The ends lost 4 bases at V and 6 bases at J; junction bases unmatched: 8. CDR3 nucleotide sequence: TGTGCCAGCAGCTGGCCGGGGACTAGGGGCAATGAGCAGTTCTTC. As protein: CASSWPGTRGNEQFF.

This sequence joins TRBV24-1 and TRBJ1-3, with unresolved D. V was cut by 4 bases and J by 0 bases, with 6 bases left in between. The CDR3 contains 14 residues. Germline CDR1 is KGHDR and CDR2 is SFDVKD. The CDR3 loop reads CATSDPSSGNTIYF. CDR3 sequence (DNA): TGTGCCACCAGTGACCCCAGCTCTGGAAACACCATATATTTT.

This chain joins TRBV5-6 and TRBJ1-2; possible D gene TRBD1, 6 bases. CDR3 length equals 13 residues. Trimming left V 0 bases short and J 4 bases short, with 7 bases between. CDR1 and CDR2 from the germline V gene are SGHDT and YYEEEE. CDR3 DNA: TGTGCCAGCAGCTTGGGGGGGCTCTATGGCTACACCTTC. Translating gives CASSLGGLYGYTF.

There are a few counts of this clone. The chain links TRBV11-1 to TRBJ2-7, with D hard to call. The V end was cut by 5 bases, the J end by 5 bases, with 19 bases between. This CDR3 has 15 residues. Per the germline V gene, CDR1 is SGHAT and CDR2 is FQDESV (reference sequence). The CDR3 sequence: CASSPWRASGNEQYF. The DNA for the CDR3 is TGTGCCAGCAGCCCTTGGCGAGCGTCTGGAAACGAGCAGTACTTC.

This clone occurred a few times. The V gene is TRBV3-1 (or the pseudogene TRBV3-2), the J gene TRBJ1-2, with D possibly being TRBD1 (5 bases). CDR3 length equals 11 residues. V was pared by 5 bases and J by 8 bases, with 9 bases between. Looked up from germline, CDR1 is LGHDT and CDR2 is YNNKEL (reference sequence). CDR3 residues: CASSRGRGYTF. CDR3 bases: TGTGCCAGCAGCAGGGGACGAGGCTACACCTTC.

The gene calls are TRBV7-9 and TRBJ2-5; perhaps TRBD2 as D (5 bases). V was trimmed by 5 bases and J by 5 bases, leaving 21 bases between them. Germline V lookup: CDR1 SEHNR, CDR2 FQNEAQ (reference sequence). This CDR3 has 16 amino acids. The CDR3 region has the DNA TGTGCCAGCAGCCCTTGGGAGACGCTCCGGTTGGAGACCCAGTACTTC. Protein product: CASSPWETLRLETQYF.

This chain uses TRBV7-2 with TRBJ2-1; 12 bases align to TRBD2. After removal of 1 base from V and 7 bases from J, the junction contained 8 bases not matched to a gene. In germline, CDR1 is SGHTA, CDR2 FQGNSA. The CDR3 extends over 17 amino acids. The CDR3 loop is CASSLVVTSGRKNEQFF. The CDR3 DNA follows: TGTGCCAGCAGCTTAGTCGTAACTAGCGGGAGGAAGAATGAGCAGTTCTTC. Supplemented by reference TRBV7-2 and TRBJ2-1, the full variable domain reads GAGVSQSPSNKVTEKGKDVELRCDPISGHTALYWYRQSLGQGLEFLIYFQGNSAPDKSGLPSDRFSAERTGGSVSTLTIQRTQQEDSAVYLCASSLVVTSGRKNEQFFGPGTRLTVL.

V and J are TRBV6-1 and TRBJ1-3; TRBD1 aligns across 7 bases. Germline assignment: CDR1 MNHNS and CDR2 SASEGT. Germline trimming cut 4 bases from V and 4 bases from J; bases unmatched to any gene: 10. The CDR3 totals 16 residues. CDR3 sequence reads: CASSVGQRASGNTIYF. The CDR3 DNA sequence: TGTGCCAGCAGTGTGGGACAGAGGGCTTCGGGAAACACCATATATTTT.

This chain connects TRBV4-2 to TRBJ1-1; 10 positions match TRBD1. Germline assignment: CDR1 LGHNA and CDR2 YNFKEQ. V was clipped by 3 bases and J by 5 bases; unmatched bases: 6. The CDR3 totals 15 residues. CDR3: CASSHRGQGLTEAFF. For the CDR3, the DNA is TGTGCCAGCAGCCACCGGGGACAGGGGTTGACTGAAGCTTTCTTT.

The rearrangement links TRBV6-5 to TRBJ2-1, with D perhaps matching TRBD1 (5 bases). There are 13 residues in the CDR3. Trimming pared 6 bases from V and 15 bases from J, leaving 21 bases between. Germline assignment: CDR1 MNHEY and CDR2 SVGAGI. The CDR3 DNA is TGTGCCAGCAGATCAGACACCGACAGCCATTGGTTCTTC. This sequence encodes CASRSDTDSHWFF.

The chain links TRBV6-1 to TRBJ1-2; the D gene is possibly TRBD1 (5 bases). V gave up 3 bases and J gave up 7 bases, with 12 bases separating them. Germline lookup yields CDR1 MNHNS and CDR2 SASEGT. CDR3 size: 13 residues. In DNA form, the CDR3 reads TGTGCCAGCAGTGACCCAGGGTTTTCTGGCTACACCTTC. It translates to CASSDPGFSGYTF.

The V gene is TRBV3-1 (or the pseudogene TRBV3-2), the J gene TRBJ1-1; the D is unclear. From germline, CDR1 is LGHDT and CDR2 YNNKEL (reference sequence). V shed 5 bases and J shed 4 bases, with 11 bases lying between them. This CDR3 is 13 amino acids long. The chain's CDR3 is CASSVGMTTEAFF. The CDR3 nucleotides read TGTGCCAGCAGCGTTGGGATGACCACTGAAGCTTTCTTT.

The chain recombines TRBV12-3 or TRBV12-4 with TRBJ1-1; D perhaps matches TRBD1 (5 bases). V dropped 3 bases and J dropped 4 bases, with 9 bases sitting between them. This CDR3 region has 13 residues. The CDR3, as DNA: TGTGCCAGCAGTTTTCAGGGTGTCACTGAAGCTTTCTTT. Amino acid sequence: CASSFQGVTEAFF.

The chain couples TRBV6-1 to TRBJ1-1; unclear D gene. Germline V gene data show CDR1 as MNHNS and CDR2 as SASEGT. V shed 2 bases and J shed 1 base, with 5 bases lying between them. The CDR3 spans 13 residues. The CDR3 nucleotides are TGTGCCAGCAGTGAAATAGGGAACACTGAAGCTTTCTTT. Translating it yields CASSEIGNTEAFF.

V gene TRBV15 combines with J gene TRBJ1-5; D remains unclear. The CDR3 spans 16 residues. Germline lookup yields CDR1 LNHNV and CDR2 YYDKDF (reference sequence). With 0 bases removed from V and 0 bases from J, the gap between germline ends came to 9 bases. The CDR3 DNA reads TGTGCCACCAGCAGAGAATTCTCAAATAGCAATCAGCCCCAGCATTTT. This gives the protein CATSREFSNSNQPQHF.

This chain connects TRBV6-5 to TRBJ1-6; D not certain. Germline loops: CDR1 MNHEY, CDR2 SVGAGI. Between the trimmed V and J ends, which lost 7 bases and 5 bases, there was a span of 15 bases. This CDR3 region has 15 residues. The CDR3 spells CASIQGGIHNSPLHF. CDR3 nucleotides: TGTGCCAGCATCCAAGGAGGGATTCATAATTCACCCCTCCACTTT.